The present T cell receptor beta chain was sequenced within a study of cytomegalovirus exposure and HLA in healthy donors. Study background: Of over 350 genotyped donors, more than 65% grouped in the Caucasian-associated ancestry cluster.

This CDR3 comprises 16 residues. Germline V gene data show CDR1 as SGHVS and CDR2 as FNYEAQ. Trimming removed 5 bases at V and 0 bases at J, with 14 bases between. Primers included in the PCR were 60 Vbeta and 13 Jbeta primers. Sequencing was performed with immunoSEQ multiplex PCR; in TCRdb, only in-frame clones are kept and a portion is missing. Of over 150,000 clones in the sample, approximately 77% were seen once. Specimen: PBMCs. The TCR sequence derives from a man aged 18-30 years in good health and CMV-seronegative. The V call is TRBV7-6, the J call TRBJ1-5, with a weak D call TRBD1 (6 bases). The CDR3 protein is CASSRGRGGSNQPQHF. In nucleotides, the CDR3 is TGTGCCAGCAGCCGCGGGAGGGGGGGTAGCAATCAGCCCCAGCATTTT.